This TCR beta chain was identified in a study of T cells after yellow fever vaccination. About the study: Fractions of limited cellularity were prepared by means of SMART-Seq v4 Ultra Low Input. Study-wide points: CD4 and CD8 compartments shared a small share of clonotypes.

A remark on this clonotype: Its antigen is unknown. The germline gene is not matched at one end of the junction; a read error may be the cause.

TCRdb used MiXCR to reprocess the 5' RACE reads, holding one entry per CDR3 protein. The sample includes about 360,000 distinct CDR3 sequences, roughly 6.2% of them seen just once. Looked up from germline, CDR1 is MNHEY and CDR2 is SVGAGI. The CDR3 is made up of 12 amino acids. The chain has TRBV6-5 and TRBJ1-4, with no clear D. The TCR sequence derives from a man in his thirties or forties who received the YFV17D yellow fever vaccine. Source: PBMCs, taken 5 days after the yellow fever booster vaccination. DNA for the CDR3: TGTGCCAGCAGCCGTACGGGTGTGAATCTTCTTTTT. This translates into CASSRTGVNLLF.